The next 7 T cell receptor beta chains were all read from a single sample in a study of PD-L1 blockade in urothelial cancer. The protocol was immunoSEQ multiplex PCR, while the TCRdb copy is restricted to in-frame clones and leaves out a portion. The sample has tens of thousands of clones, 84% seen once. The time point was: peripheral blood 6 weeks after treatment start. Sequencing was performed on PBMCs, taken around atezolizumab (anti-PD-L1) treatment. These receptors all stem from a man between 70 and 80 years old with urothelial cancer.

The chain joins TRBV7-9 to TRBJ2-6; the D gene is possibly TRBD2 (5 bases). Germline CDR1 is SEHNR and CDR2 is FQNEAQ (reference sequence). The V and J ends lost 4 bases and 1 base respectively, with 17 bases between them. This CDR3 contains 18 residues. The CDR3 here is CASSWEFMLRSGANVLTF. CDR3 coding DNA: TGTGCCAGCAGCTGGGAGTTCATGTTGAGGTCTGGGGCCAACGTCCTGACTTTC.

The chain couples TRBV7-6 to TRBJ2-1; 8 bases line up with TRBD2. Trimming removed 5 bases from V and 6 bases from J; junction bases left unmatched: 12. This CDR3 has 16 amino acids. CDR1 and CDR2 from the germline V gene are SGHVS and FNYEAQ. The DNA for the CDR3 is TGTGCCAGCAGCCCTGCCCCAGCGGGAGTTGGCAATGAGCAGTTCTTC. It is translated as CASSPAPAGVGNEQFF. Combining the CDR3 with reference TRBV7-6 and TRBJ2-1 gives the whole variable domain GAGVSQSPRYKVTKRGQDVALRCDPISGHVSLYWYRQALGQGPEFLTYFNYEAQQDKSGLPNDRFSAERPEGSISTLTIQRTEQRDSAMYRCASSPAPAGVGNEQFFGPGTRLTVL.

The CDR3 spells CAWSLGASTEAFF. As DNA, the CDR3 is TGTGCCTGGAGTTTGGGGGCGAGCACTGAAGCTTTCTTT. The J gene is TRBJ1-1, the V gene TRBV30, with a possible D match to TRBD1 (6 bases). The V gene's germline CDR1 is GTSNPN and CDR2 SVGIG (reference sequence). The CDR3 spans 13 residues. V was cut by 2 bases and J by 4 bases, with 11 bases left in between.

The chain couples TRBV18 to TRBJ2-7; 9 bases are shared with TRBD1. The CDR3 extends over 20 amino acids. Germline CDR1 KGHSH, CDR2 LQKENI. V gave up 0 bases and J gave up 4 bases; unmatched junction bases: 19. DNA of the CDR3: TGTGCCAGCTCACCACCTCTTTCAATAGCCCGGGACAGGGTTTTATACGAGCAGTACTTC. This gives the protein CASSPPLSIARDRVLYEQYF.

The rearrangement uses TRBV6-7 and TRBJ1-1, with TRBD1 matching 12 bases. TRBV6-7 is treated as an ORF (open reading frame) with a function not yet certain. With V trimmed by 4 bases and J by 9 bases, 12 bases remained unmatched. CDR3 length: 16 residues. The CDR3 DNA reads TGTGCCAGCAGTTGCGTAGCCGGGACAGGGGGCAATAAAGCTTTCTTT. Translation: CASSCVAGTGGNKAFF.

The chain couples TRBV16 to TRBJ2-4; D not certain. The CDR3 has 12 amino acids. Trimming shortened V by 4 bases and J by 6 bases, and 7 bases separated the two germline ends. Per the germline V gene, CDR1 is KGHSY and CDR2 is FQNENV. The CDR3 sequence: CASSPSGNIQYF. The CDR3 region has the DNA TGTGCCAGCAGCCCTTCGGGAAACATTCAGTACTTC.

J is TRBJ2-2 and V is TRBV4-2; 8 bases map to TRBD2. The junction had 14 bases not matched to a gene; V was cut back by 1 base and J by 4 bases. Germline V gives CDR1 LGHNA, CDR2 YNFKEQ. The CDR3 runs 19 residues. The CDR3 nucleotides read TGTGCCAGCAGCCAAGGGAGAGGCACACTAGCGGACTTCACCGGGGAGCTGTTTTTT. Protein sequence: CASSQGRGTLADFTGELFF.